This TCR beta chain was profiled in a study of tumor and adjacent non-tumor tissue in lung cancer. Study background: Patients comprised 12 adenocarcinoma, a couple of squamous cell carcinoma and 1 small cell lung cancer. Samples averaged about 4.17 million productive TCRbeta reads each.

Study-level results: Top 100 clones took a larger repertoire share in normal lung. Significantly higher TCR diversity was found in tumor than normal lung.

TCRbeta libraries were built with three rounds of nested PCR, modified from ARM-PCR. Each CDR3 protein is one row after TCRdb ran MiXCR on the multiplex PCR reads. The sample holds roughly 90,000 distinct CDR3 sequences, more than 75% seen once. No cell sorting was done before RNA was extracted from the tissue. Distant lung tissue was collected more than 3 cm away from the tumor edge. Notes on this clonotype: Its specificity is unknown. An end of the junction does not agree with germline; a read error may underlie this.

The receptor's source is a woman between 50 and 59 years old with non-small cell lung cancer. Sample: distant non-tumor lung tissue.

The CDR3: CARRWGGTNTEASF. The CDR3 bases are TGTGCCAGGAGGTGGGGGGGAACGAACACTGAAGCTTCCTTC. The gene calls are TRBV5-6 and TRBJ1-1, with a possible D match to TRBD1 (5 bases). The germline gives CDR1 SGHDT, CDR2 YYEEEE. The CDR3 spans 14 residues.